This note documents a single T cell receptor beta chain sequence. Antigen specificity is unknown. These data come from a study of cytomegalovirus exposure and HLA in healthy donors. Study details: Tens of millions of unique TCR sequences came from HLA-typed donors in an early release. Findings of the study overall: With further analysis later on, most CMV-associated TCR beta chains appeared HLA-restricted. As confirmed in vitro, three CMV-associated chains were specific for CMV antigens. According to an earlier analysis, most TCR beta V segments yielded productive rearrangements about 87% or about 30% of the time.

Vbeta (60) and Jbeta (13) primers were used in the PCR. Profiling relied on immunoSEQ multiplex PCR, and the TCRdb table lists in-frame clones only, not all of them. Among some 120,000 clones listed, more than 70% were seen once. The length of the CDR3 is 13 residues. Germline values: CDR1 MRHNA, CDR2 SNTAGT. V was cut by 3 bases and J by 1 base, with 6 bases left in between. Source material: PBMCs. The gene calls are TRBV6-4 and TRBJ1-1; D is possibly TRBD1 (6 bases). The TCR sequence derives from a woman aged 45-60 years in good health and CMV-seropositive. CDR3 nucleotide sequence: TGTGCCAGCAGTGAACAGGGGAACACTGAAGCTTTCTTT. It encodes CASSEQGNTEAFF.